Presented here are 24 T cell receptor beta chains from one specimen sequenced in a study of blood T cell repertoires in COVID-19. Profiling relied on immunoSEQ multiplex PCR, and the TCRdb table lists in-frame clones only, not all of them. The sample includes some 150,000 clones, more than 80% of them seen just once. Material for sequencing was peripheral blood. The receptors shown here come from a human donor with acute or convalescent COVID-19. The donor label of this sample is uncertain.

This clone showed up just once. The chain has TRBV4-1 and TRBJ1-1; D unresolved. Germline loops: CDR1 MGHRA, CDR2 YSYEKL. The ends were cut back, 3 bases at V and 8 bases at J, with 19 bases in the middle. The CDR3 covers 15 residues. CDR3: CASSQGGLTSPEAFF. CDR3 DNA: TGCGCCAGCAGCCAGGGAGGCTTGACGAGCCCAGAAGCTTTCTTT.

The chain has TRBV5-6 and TRBJ2-5, with 8 bases that match TRBD1. V shed 1 base and J 4 bases; nucleotides not matched to a gene: 3. Per germline, CDR1 SGHDT and CDR2 YYEEEE. The CDR3 has 14 residues. CDR3 protein: CASSLYGQGETQYF. In DNA form, the CDR3 reads TGTGCCAGCAGCTTGTATGGACAGGGAGAGACCCAGTACTTC.

J is TRBJ1-6 and V is TRBV7-6; 9 bases map to TRBD1. The germline V gene has CDR1 SGHVS and CDR2 FNYEAQ. This CDR3 is built from 15 residues. Trimming at V came to 6 bases and at J to 4 bases, leaving 4 bases not matched to a gene. CDR3 protein: CASSPGTGYNSPLHF. The CDR3 DNA reads TGTGCCAGCAGTCCCGGGACAGGGTATAATTCACCCCTCCACTTT.

This rearrangement joins TRBV19 to TRBJ1-1; TRBD1 might be the D (6 bases). The V and J ends lost 3 bases and 1 base respectively, with 12 bases between them. CDR1 LNHDA and CDR2 SQIVND come from the germline V gene (reference sequence). This CDR3 comprises 15 residues. CDR3 in DNA: TGTGCCAGTAGTATCCGGGGGGCGGGGAACACTGAAGCTTTCTTT. Residues: CASSIRGAGNTEAFF.

The genes are TRBV4-1 and TRBJ2-3; TRBD1 matches at 7 bases. The V gene's germline CDR1 is MGHRA and CDR2 YSYEKL. Unmatched junction bases numbered 12, after V lost 5 bases and J lost 4 bases. The length of the CDR3 is 16 residues. For the CDR3, the DNA is TGCGCCAGCAGCTCAAGGGGGCGAGACCGGGCAGATACGCAGTATTTT. Residues: CASSSRGRDRADTQYF.

This clone was seen just once. This chain joins TRBV5-6 and TRBJ1-6; TRBD1 matches 8 bases. CDR1 is SGHDT and CDR2 is YYEEEE in the germline V gene. The V gene end was trimmed by 0 bases and the J gene end by 8 bases; junction bases not matched to a gene: 4. The CDR3 runs 15 residues. The CDR3: CASSLGQGFHSPLHF. As DNA, the CDR3 is TGTGCCAGCAGCTTGGGACAGGGGTTTCATTCACCCCTCCACTTT.

The rearrangement uses TRBV4-1 and TRBJ1-1; 8 bases line up with TRBD1. The CDR3 totals 13 residues. V shed 4 bases and J 4 bases; nucleotides not matched to a gene: 2. Germline values: CDR1 MGHRA, CDR2 YSYEKL. CDR3 residues: CASSLDRGTEAFF. The CDR3 nucleotides are TGCGCCAGCAGCCTCGACAGGGGCACTGAAGCTTTCTTT.

This sequence joins TRBV4-1 and TRBJ2-5; 10 nucleotides line up with TRBD2. The CDR3 loop spans 17 amino acids. Losses at the gene ends were 4 bases for V and 5 bases for J; bases not matched to a gene: 13. Looked up from germline, CDR1 is MGHRA and CDR2 is YSYEKL. CDR3 DNA sequence: TGCGCCAGCAGCCTCTACCTTAGCGGGAGGCAGATGGAGACCCAGTACTTC. Amino acids: CASSLYLSGRQMETQYF.

The chain uses TRBV10-2 and TRBJ1-4, with a weak D call TRBD1 (5 bases). V was clipped by 8 bases and J by 8 bases, with 9 bases between them. CDR3 size: 11 residues. Germline CDR1 and CDR2: WSHSY and SAAADI. This CDR3 reads CASGEGEKLFF. The DNA of the CDR3 is TGCGCCAGCGGGGAGGGGGAAAAACTGTTTTTT.

This clone was counted only a few times. Other DNA sequences in the sample encode the same CDR3. V is TRBV5-1 and J is TRBJ1-2; D remains unclear. The length of the CDR3 is 12 residues. Trimming took off 0 bases at V and 6 bases at J, with 6 bases between the two ends. Per the germline V gene, CDR1 is SGHRS and CDR2 is YFSETQ. The DNA of the CDR3 is TGCGCCAGCAGCTTGGTCGGGGATGGCTACACCTTC. As protein: CASSLVGDGYTF.

The chain couples TRBV2 to TRBJ2-6; TRBD1 might be the D (6 bases). In germline, CDR1 is SNHLY, CDR2 FYNNEI. This CDR3 has 17 residues. V gave up 4 bases and J gave up 0 bases, with 13 bases separating them. The CDR3 nucleotides are TGTGCCAGCAGTGGGTCAGGGGCCAGCTCTGGGGCCAACGTCCTGACTTTC. Its protein product is CASSGSGASSGANVLTF.

The chain is built from TRBV7-6 and TRBJ1-1, with D uncertain. Germline CDR1 is SGHVS and CDR2 is FNYEAQ. V was clipped by 5 bases and J by 10 bases, with 11 bases between them. The CDR3 covers 11 residues. The CDR3 DNA reads TGTGCCAGCAGCCCTCCCCCGGGAGCTTTCTTT. Protein sequence: CASSPPPGAFF.

This clone has only a few counts. The sample contains more than one DNA sequence encoding this CDR3. The gene calls are TRBV5-1 and TRBJ1-3; D perhaps matches TRBD1 (5 bases). V lost 4 bases to trimming and J lost 0 bases, with 11 bases between them. This CDR3 spans 15 amino acids. Germline V gene lookup returns CDR1 SGHRS and CDR2 YFSETQ. CDR3 bases: TGCGCCAGCAGCCCCGCGGGGGGCTCTGGAAACACCATATATTTT. It translates to CASSPAGGSGNTIYF.

The J gene is TRBJ1-5, the V gene TRBV25-1; tentative D call: TRBD1 (5 bases). The V gene's germline CDR1 is MGHDK and CDR2 SYGVNS. The CDR3 is 15 residues long. V was shortened by 1 base and J by 3 bases, with 10 bases between the two germline ends. The CDR3 here is CASSESTGPNQPQHF. The CDR3 DNA sequence: TGTGCCAGCAGTGAATCCACAGGTCCCAATCAGCCCCAGCATTTT.

The chain couples TRBV7-6 to TRBJ2-1; 7 bases line up with TRBD1. V shed 1 base and J 1 base; nucleotides not matched to a gene: 1. Per germline, CDR1 SGHVS and CDR2 FNYEAQ. The CDR3 runs to 15 residues. The CDR3 coding sequence is TGTGCCAGCAGCTTAGGGGGACAGTCCTACAATGAGCAGTTCTTC. Translated: CASSLGGQSYNEQFF.

This sequence joins TRBV5-1 and TRBJ1-4; a possible D gene is TRBD1 (5 bases). The CDR3 loop spans 15 amino acids. Deletions cut 6 bases from V and 2 bases from J, with 14 bases between. CDR1 and CDR2 (germline): SGHRS, YFSETQ. CDR3: CASKGGAGTNEKLFF. CDR3 DNA: TGCGCCAGCAAAGGAGGGGCTGGGACTAATGAAAAACTGTTTTTT.

V and J are TRBV7-8 and TRBJ2-5; maybe TRBD2 (6 bases). The CDR3 loop spans 15 amino acids. Germline values: CDR1 SGHVS, CDR2 FQNEAQ. The V end lost 6 bases, the J end lost 2 bases, and 16 bases lay between the germline ends. CDR3 sequence (DNA): TGTGCCAGCAGTCCTGGCAGAGGACTACAAGAGACCCAGTACTTC. Amino acids: CASSPGRGLQETQYF.

The V call is TRBV5-1, the J call TRBJ1-1; possible D gene TRBD1, 6 bases. Trimming shortened V by 5 bases and J by 3 bases, and 11 bases separated the two germline ends. CDR1 is SGHRS and CDR2 is YFSETQ in the germline V gene. The CDR3 has 13 amino acids. This CDR3 is CASRTGGYTEAFF. For the CDR3, the DNA is TGCGCCAGCAGGACAGGAGGATACACTGAAGCTTTCTTT.

The rearrangement joins TRBV27 to TRBJ2-3; TRBD1 matches 7 bases. Per germline, CDR1 MNHEY and CDR2 SMNVEV (reference sequence). CDR3 length equals 14 residues. The junction had 10 bases not matched to a gene; V was cut back by 5 bases and J by 8 bases. CDR3 region: CASSLDRVGGTQYF. The CDR3 nucleotides are TGTGCCAGCAGTCTCGACAGGGTTGGTGGTACGCAGTATTTT.

The chain is built from TRBV9 and TRBJ2-2; the match to TRBD2 covers 11 bases. V lost 3 bases, J lost 1 base, and 5 bases stayed unmatched. The CDR3 has 17 residues. Germline V CDR1 and CDR2: SGDLS, YYNGEE. The DNA for the CDR3 is TGTGCCAGCAGCGCCCCCGGGACTAGCGGGAACACCGGGGAGCTGTTTTTT. Translation gives CASSAPGTSGNTGELFF.

In the case of this clone: Other DNA sequences in this specimen translate into the identical CDR3. This chain links TRBV18 with TRBJ1-2; no firm D call. CDR1 and CDR2 from the germline V gene are KGHSH and LQKENI. V was shortened by 0 bases and J by 7 bases, with 12 bases between the two germline ends. The CDR3 spans 14 residues. The CDR3 DNA follows: TGTGCCAGCTCACCACCAGGAACGGGGTCTGGCTACACCTTC. Translating gives CASSPPGTGSGYTF.

The rearrangement uses TRBV6-5 and TRBJ1-2; perhaps TRBD1 as D (5 bases). V lost 6 bases to trimming and J lost 3 bases, with 11 bases between them. This CDR3 has 13 amino acids. The germline CDR1 and CDR2 sequences are MNHEY and SVGAGI. The CDR3 DNA follows: TGTGCCAGCAGGGGAGGGACTTACTATGGCTACACCTTC. Its translation is CASRGGTYYGYTF.

The chain is built from TRBV19 and TRBJ2-7; TRBD1 aligns across 11 bases. CDR1 and CDR2 (germline): LNHDA, SQIVND (reference sequence). The CDR3 consists of 15 residues. Losses at the gene ends were 3 bases for V and 5 bases for J; bases not matched to a gene: 6. The CDR3 sequence is CASSITDRGPNEQYF. DNA of the CDR3: TGTGCCAGTAGTATTACGGACAGGGGGCCCAACGAGCAGTACTTC.

This rearrangement joins TRBV11-2 to TRBJ1-1; the match to TRBD1 covers 8 bases. After removal of 4 bases from V and 4 bases from J, the junction contained 5 bases not matched to a gene. Germline CDR1 is SGHAT and CDR2 is FQNNGV. CDR3 size: 14 residues. The CDR3 loop is CASSWEQGVTEAFF. The DNA for the CDR3 is TGTGCCAGCAGCTGGGAACAGGGGGTCACTGAAGCTTTCTTT.